This T cell receptor (beta chain) appears in the sequencing data of a study of CD4+ T cells in melanoma. Comment on this clone: Its antigen is still unknown.

Only in-frame clones appear in the TCRdb table, and some are missing; sequencing was by immunoSEQ multiplex PCR. The table has 9,500 or so clones, nearly 80% seen once. Trimming took 0 bases from V and 7 from J, leaving 10 bases between them. There are 13 residues in the CDR3. The germline V gene encodes CDR1 SGHDT and CDR2 YYEEEE. Broader study findings: Reportedly, melanoma neoantigen-specific CD4+ T cells showed varied differentiation states.

V is TRBV5-6 and J is TRBJ1-2; D may be TRBD1 (6 bases). Sequenced: cells from a culture (not recorded whether cultured in vitro). The source of this sequence is a human donor with melanoma. The CDR3 reads CASSLGQVAGYTF. CDR3 in DNA: TGTGCCAGCAGCTTGGGACAGGTGGCTGGCTACACCTTC. The full variable domain, with the rest looked up from reference TRBV5-6 and TRBJ1-2, is DAGVTQSPTHLIKTRGQQVTLRCSPKSGHDTVSWYQQALGQGPQFIFQYYEEEERQRGNFPDRFSGHQFPNYSSELNVNALLLGDSALYLCASSLGQVAGYTFGSGTRLTVV.